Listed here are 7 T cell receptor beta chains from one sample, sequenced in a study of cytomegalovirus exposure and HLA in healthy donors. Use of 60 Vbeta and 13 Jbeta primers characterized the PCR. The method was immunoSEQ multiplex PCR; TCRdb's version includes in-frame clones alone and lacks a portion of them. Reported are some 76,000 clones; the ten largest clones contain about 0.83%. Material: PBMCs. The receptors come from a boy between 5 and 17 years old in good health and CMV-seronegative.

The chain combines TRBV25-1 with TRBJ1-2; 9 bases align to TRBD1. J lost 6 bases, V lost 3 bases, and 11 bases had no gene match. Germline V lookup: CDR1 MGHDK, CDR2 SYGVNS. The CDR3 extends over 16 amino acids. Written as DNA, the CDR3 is TGTGCCAGCAGTGATGTCGAACGGGACAGGGAGCATGGCTACACCTTC. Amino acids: CASSDVERDREHGYTF.

As DNA, the CDR3 is TGTGCCAGCAGTGCCGGGACAGGGGCTGAAAAACTGTTTTTT. Translating it yields CASSAGTGAEKLFF. The rearrangement joins TRBV6-1 to TRBJ1-4, with 10 nucleotides matching TRBD1. Looked up from germline, CDR1 is MNHNS and CDR2 is SASEGT. CDR3 length: 14 residues. J gave up 7 bases and V 4 bases, and 3 bases lay outside the gene matches.

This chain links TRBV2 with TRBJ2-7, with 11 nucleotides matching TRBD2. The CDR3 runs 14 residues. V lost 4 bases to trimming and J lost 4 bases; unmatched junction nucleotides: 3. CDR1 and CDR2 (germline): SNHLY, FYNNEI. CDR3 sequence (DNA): TGTGCCAGCAGTGCACTAGCGGGAGAGTACGAGCAGTACTTC. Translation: CASSALAGEYEQYF.

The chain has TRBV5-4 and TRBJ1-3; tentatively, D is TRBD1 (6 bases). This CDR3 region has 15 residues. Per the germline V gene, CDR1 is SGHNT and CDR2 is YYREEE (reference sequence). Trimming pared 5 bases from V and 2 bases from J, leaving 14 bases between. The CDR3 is CASSSPGDTGNTIYF. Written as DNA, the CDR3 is TGTGCCAGCAGTTCCCCAGGGGATACTGGAAACACCATATATTTT.

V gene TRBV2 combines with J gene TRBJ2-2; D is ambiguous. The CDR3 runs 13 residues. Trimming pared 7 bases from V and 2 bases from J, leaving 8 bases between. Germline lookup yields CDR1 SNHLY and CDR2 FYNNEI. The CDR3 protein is CASNSANTGELFF. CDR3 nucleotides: TGTGCCAGCAACTCTGCTAACACCGGGGAGCTGTTTTTT.

CDR3 residues: CASSEAYTLGTGNYGYTF. CDR3 sequence (DNA): TGTGCCAGCAGTGAAGCCTACACCCTGGGGACAGGAAACTATGGCTACACCTTC. The V call is TRBV25-1, the J call TRBJ1-2; 8 positions agree with TRBD1. Germline V lookup: CDR1 MGHDK, CDR2 SYGVNS. The CDR3 totals 18 residues. With V trimmed by 2 bases and J by 2 bases, 13 bases remained unmatched.

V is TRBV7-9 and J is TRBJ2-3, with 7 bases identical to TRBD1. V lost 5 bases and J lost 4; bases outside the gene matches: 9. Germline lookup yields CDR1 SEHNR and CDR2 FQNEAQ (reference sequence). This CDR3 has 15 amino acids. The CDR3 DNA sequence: TGTGCCAGCAGCACCCCTCGACAGGGCGCAGATACGCAGTATTTT. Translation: CASSTPRQGADTQYF.